This T cell receptor (beta chain) was identified in a study of circulating and synovial CD4+ cells in juvenile arthritis. V was clipped by 2 bases and J by 8 bases, with 18 bases between them. CDR1 MNHEY and CDR2 SVGAGI come from the germline V gene. The CDR3 has 15 amino acids. The assay was immunoSEQ multiplex PCR, and TCRdb's table has in-frame clones only and misses some. The repertoire has around 30,000 clones, nearly 95% of them found once; the top ten carry about 0.68%. The sequenced sample was CD4+ T cells from blood. This chain connects TRBV6-5 to TRBJ1-1, with D possibly matching TRBD1 (6 bases). This TCR was sampled from a human donor with juvenile idiopathic arthritis. CDR3 amino acids: CASSYGGTARGEAFF. CDR3 in DNA: TGTGCCAGCAGTTACGGTGGGACCGCGAGGGGGGAAGCTTTCTTT.